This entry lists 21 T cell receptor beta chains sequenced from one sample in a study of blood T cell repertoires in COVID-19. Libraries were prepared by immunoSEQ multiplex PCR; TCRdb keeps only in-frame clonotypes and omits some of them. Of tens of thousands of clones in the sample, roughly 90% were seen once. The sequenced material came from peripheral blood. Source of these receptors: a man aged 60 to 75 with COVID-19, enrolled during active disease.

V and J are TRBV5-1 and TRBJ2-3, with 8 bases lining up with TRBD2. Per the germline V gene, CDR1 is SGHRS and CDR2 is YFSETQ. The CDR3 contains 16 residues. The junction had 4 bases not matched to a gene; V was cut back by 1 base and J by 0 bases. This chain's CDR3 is CASSLRLASSTDTQYF. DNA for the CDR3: TGCGCCAGCAGCTTGAGACTAGCGAGTAGCACAGATACGCAGTATTTT.

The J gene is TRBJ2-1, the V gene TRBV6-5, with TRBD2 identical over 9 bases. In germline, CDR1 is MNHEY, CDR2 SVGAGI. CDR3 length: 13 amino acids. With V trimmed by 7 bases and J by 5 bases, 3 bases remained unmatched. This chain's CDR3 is CASTTSGHNEQFF. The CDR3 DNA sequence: TGTGCCAGCACGACTAGCGGCCACAATGAGCAGTTCTTC.

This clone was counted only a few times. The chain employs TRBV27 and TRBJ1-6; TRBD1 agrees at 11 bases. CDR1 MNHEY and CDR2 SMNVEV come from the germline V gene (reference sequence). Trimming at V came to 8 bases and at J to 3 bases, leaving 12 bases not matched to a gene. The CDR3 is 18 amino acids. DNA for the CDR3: TGTGCCAGCTCCGGTTCCGGACAGGGGGCAAGCTATAATTCACCCCTCCACTTT. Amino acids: CASSGSGQGASYNSPLHF.

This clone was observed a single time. The CDR3 reads CASSLNRERDEQYF. The CDR3 DNA reads TGCGCCAGCAGCTTAAACAGGGAAAGGGACGAGCAGTACTTC. The chain recombines TRBV5-1 with TRBJ2-7; a weak D match, TRBD1 (6 bases). This CDR3 region has 14 residues. The V end lost 2 bases, the J end lost 5 bases, and 14 bases lay between the germline ends. Germline assignment: CDR1 SGHRS and CDR2 YFSETQ.

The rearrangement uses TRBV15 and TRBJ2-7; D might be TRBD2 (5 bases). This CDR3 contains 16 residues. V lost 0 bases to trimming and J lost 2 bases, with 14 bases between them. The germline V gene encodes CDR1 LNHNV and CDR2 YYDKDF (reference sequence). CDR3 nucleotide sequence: TGTGCCACCAGCAGAGATAGAGCTAGCCAGGCCTACGAGCAGTACTTC. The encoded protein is CATSRDRASQAYEQYF.

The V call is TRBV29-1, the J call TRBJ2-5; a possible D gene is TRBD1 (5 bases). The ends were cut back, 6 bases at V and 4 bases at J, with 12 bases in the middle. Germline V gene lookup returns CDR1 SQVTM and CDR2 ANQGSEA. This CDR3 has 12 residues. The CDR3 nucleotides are TGCAGCGTAATAACAGGCGGAGAGACCCAGTACTTC. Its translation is CSVITGGETQYF.

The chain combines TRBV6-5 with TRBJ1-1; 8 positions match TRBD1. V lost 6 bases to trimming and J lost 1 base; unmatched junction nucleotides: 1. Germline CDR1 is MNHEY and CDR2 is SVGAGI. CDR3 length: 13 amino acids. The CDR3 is CASSGQGNTEAFF. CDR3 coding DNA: TGTGCCAGCAGCGGACAGGGGAACACTGAAGCTTTCTTT.

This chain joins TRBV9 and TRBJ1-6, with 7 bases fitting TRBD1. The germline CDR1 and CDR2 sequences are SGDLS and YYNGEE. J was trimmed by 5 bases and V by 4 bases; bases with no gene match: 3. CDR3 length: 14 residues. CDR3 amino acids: CASSRDRDNSPLHF. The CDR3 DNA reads TGTGCCAGCAGCCGTGACAGGGATAATTCACCCCTCCACTTT.

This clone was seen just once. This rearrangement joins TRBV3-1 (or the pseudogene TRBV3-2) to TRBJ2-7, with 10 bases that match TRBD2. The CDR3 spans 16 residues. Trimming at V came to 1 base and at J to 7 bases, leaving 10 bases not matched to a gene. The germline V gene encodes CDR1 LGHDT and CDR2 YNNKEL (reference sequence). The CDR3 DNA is TGTGCCAGCAGCCAAGGCGCTAGCGGGGGCCTGGGGGAGCAGTACTTC. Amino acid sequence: CASSQGASGGLGEQYF.

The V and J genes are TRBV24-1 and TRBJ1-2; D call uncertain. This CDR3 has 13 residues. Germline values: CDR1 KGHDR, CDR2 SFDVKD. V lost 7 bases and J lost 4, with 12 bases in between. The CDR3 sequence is CATRASDSYGYTF. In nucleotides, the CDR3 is TGTGCCACCAGGGCCAGCGATTCCTATGGCTACACCTTC.

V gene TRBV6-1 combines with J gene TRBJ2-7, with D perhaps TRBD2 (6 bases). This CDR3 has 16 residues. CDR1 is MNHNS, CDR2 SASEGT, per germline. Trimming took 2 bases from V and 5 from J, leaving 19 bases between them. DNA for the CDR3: TGTGCCAGCAGTGAACCGAATAGCGGAGCATCCCACGAGCAGTACTTC. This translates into CASSEPNSGASHEQYF.

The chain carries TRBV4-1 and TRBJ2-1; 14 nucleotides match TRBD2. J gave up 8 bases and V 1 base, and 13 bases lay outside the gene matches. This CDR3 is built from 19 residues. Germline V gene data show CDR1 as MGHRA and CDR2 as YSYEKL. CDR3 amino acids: CASSQVWGLAGAVADEQFF. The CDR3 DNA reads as TGCGCCAGCAGCCAAGTTTGGGGACTAGCGGGAGCAGTGGCGGATGAGCAGTTCTTC.

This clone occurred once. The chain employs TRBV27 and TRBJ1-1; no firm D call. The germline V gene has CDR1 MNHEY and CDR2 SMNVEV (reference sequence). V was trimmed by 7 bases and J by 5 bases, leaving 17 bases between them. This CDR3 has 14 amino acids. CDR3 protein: CASTTLGGETEAFF. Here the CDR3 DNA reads TGTGCCAGCACCACTTTAGGAGGTGAGACTGAAGCTTTCTTT.

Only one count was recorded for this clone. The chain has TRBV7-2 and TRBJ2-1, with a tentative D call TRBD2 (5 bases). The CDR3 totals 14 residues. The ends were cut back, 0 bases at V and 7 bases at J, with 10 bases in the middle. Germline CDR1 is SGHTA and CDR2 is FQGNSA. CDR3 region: CASSLAGAFNEQFF. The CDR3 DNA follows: TGTGCCAGCAGCTTAGCGGGAGCATTTAATGAGCAGTTCTTC.

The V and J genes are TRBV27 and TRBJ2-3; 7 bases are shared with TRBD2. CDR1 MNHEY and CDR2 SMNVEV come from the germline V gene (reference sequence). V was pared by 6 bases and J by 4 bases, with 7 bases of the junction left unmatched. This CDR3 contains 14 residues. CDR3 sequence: CASSQWTRADTQYF. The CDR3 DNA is TGTGCCAGCAGCCAATGGACTAGGGCAGATACGCAGTATTTT.

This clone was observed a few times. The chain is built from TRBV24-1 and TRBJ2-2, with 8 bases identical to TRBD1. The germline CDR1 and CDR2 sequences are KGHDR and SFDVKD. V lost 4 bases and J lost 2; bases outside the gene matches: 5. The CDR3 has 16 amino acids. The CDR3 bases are TGTGCCACCAGTGAGCCAGGGGGCACTAACACCGGGGAGCTGTTTTTT. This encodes CATSEPGGTNTGELFF.

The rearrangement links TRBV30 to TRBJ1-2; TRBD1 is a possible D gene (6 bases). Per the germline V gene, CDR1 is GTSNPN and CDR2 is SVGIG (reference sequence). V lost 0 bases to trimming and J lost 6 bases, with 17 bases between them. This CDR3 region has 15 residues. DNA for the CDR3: TGTGCCTGGAGTGTATCGGGCGGGGGGCCTGATGGCTACACCTTC. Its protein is CAWSVSGGGPDGYTF.

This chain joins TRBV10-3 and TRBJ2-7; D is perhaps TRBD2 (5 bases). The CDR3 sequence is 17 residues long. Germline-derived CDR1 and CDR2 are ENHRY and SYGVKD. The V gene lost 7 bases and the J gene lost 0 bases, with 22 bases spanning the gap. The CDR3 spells CAIMGPGTGISSYEQYF. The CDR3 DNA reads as TGTGCCATCATGGGCCCCGGTACGGGGATTAGCTCCTACGAGCAGTACTTC.

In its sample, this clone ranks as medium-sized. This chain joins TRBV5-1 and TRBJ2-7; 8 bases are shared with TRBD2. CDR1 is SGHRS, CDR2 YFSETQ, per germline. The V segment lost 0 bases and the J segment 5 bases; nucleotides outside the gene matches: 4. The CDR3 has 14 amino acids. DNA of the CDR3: TGCGCCAGCAGCTTGGCGGGGGGGAATCACGAGCAGTACTTC. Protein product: CASSLAGGNHEQYF.

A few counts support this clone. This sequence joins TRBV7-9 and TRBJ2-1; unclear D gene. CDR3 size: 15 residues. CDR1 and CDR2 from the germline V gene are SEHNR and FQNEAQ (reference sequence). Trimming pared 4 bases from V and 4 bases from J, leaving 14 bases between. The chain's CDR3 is CASSSPRIGYNEQFF. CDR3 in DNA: TGTGCCAGCAGCTCCCCGCGGATCGGGTACAATGAGCAGTTCTTC.

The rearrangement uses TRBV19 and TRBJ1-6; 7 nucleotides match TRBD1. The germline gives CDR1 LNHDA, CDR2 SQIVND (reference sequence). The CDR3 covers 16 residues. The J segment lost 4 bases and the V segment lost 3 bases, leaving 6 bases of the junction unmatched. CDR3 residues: CASSMPPGQYNSPLHF. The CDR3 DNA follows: TGTGCCAGTAGTATGCCGCCGGGACAGTATAATTCACCCCTCCACTTT.